The clone carrying this T cell receptor beta chain was seen at least ten times. What it recognizes is unknown. The DNA is left out, because the CDR3 cannot be placed on it with certainty; the CDR3 is given as TCRdb lists it. This record belongs to a study of CD8 T cells in ankylosing spondylitis. The study's findings and limits: Disease-linked clones were reportedly significantly enriched in matched ankylosing spondylitis synovial fluid. A TCR beta motif of several highly homologous variants seemed to mark ankylosing spondylitis blood.

TCRdb processed the 5' RACE reads anew with MiXCR; each CDR3 protein has one entry. Of hundreds of thousands of distinct CDR3 sequences listed, 8.6% are singletons. The specimen was blood, either unsorted or a sorted T cell fraction (not recorded which). This clonotype was sampled from a male donor with ankylosing spondylitis or in good health (not recorded which).

CDR3 in amino acids: CASSKVGQGNHEQYF. The chain uses TRBV21-1 and TRBJ2-7; TRBD1, the D gene given by the table, was not confirmed from the DNA. TRBV21-1 is given as a pseudogene. The CDR3 length equals 15 residues, ends included.